This T cell receptor (beta chain) was recorded in a study of CD8+ T cells in alopecia areata. The treatment was: oral pan-JAK inhibitor, 5-10 mg twice daily. Punch biopsies of lesional scalp, plus peripheral blood, were taken from alopecia areata patients. Following extraction, RNA underwent reverse transcription to cDNA, which served as the sequencing template. Sequenced by immunoSEQ multiplex PCR; TCRdb stores in-frame clones only, minus some. This table has around 190,000 clones, about three fifths appearing once. A note on this clone: Its target is not known.

This CDR3 is built from 12 residues. Germline V gene lookup returns CDR1 SQVTM and CDR2 ANQGSEA. V lost 6 bases, J lost 10 bases, and 16 bases lay in between. Study conclusions and caveats: Under tofacitinib, numerous expanded lesional clonotypes remained detectable in scalp and blood. Sequence data from scalp samples additionally include resident alphabeta T cells of normal skin. Lesional scalp exceeded normal scalp in clonality, especially in alopecia totalis/universalis.

The chain joins TRBV29-1 to TRBJ1-5; no reliable D call. This sample comprised CD4+ T cells sorted from blood, obtained at week 4, from a patient treated with tofacitinib. This sequence originates from a human donor with alopecia areata. CDR3 sequence reads: CSVEAVGEPQHF. The CDR3 DNA follows: TGCAGCGTGGAGGCAGTGGGCGAACCCCAGCATTTT.